A single sample gave rise to the 25 T cell receptor beta chains below, sequenced in a study of blood T cell repertoires in COVID-19. Generated by immunoSEQ multiplex PCR, the TCRdb table keeps only in-frame clones and is missing some. The table has 150,000 to 200,000 clones, roughly 84% seen once. The sequencing input was peripheral blood. The receptors were gathered from a human donor with acute or convalescent COVID-19. The donor label of this sample is uncertain.

The CDR3 DNA follows: TGTGCCAGCAGTAGTCCCGGGAGGGACCAAGAGACCCAGTACTTC. This sequence encodes CASSSPGRDQETQYF. V and J are TRBV27 and TRBJ2-5, with 8 nucleotides matching TRBD2. The CDR3 contains 15 residues. V lost 5 bases and J lost 0; bases outside the gene matches: 5. Germline V gene sequence: CDR1 MNHEY, CDR2 SMNVEV (reference sequence).

V usage is TRBV9 and J usage is TRBJ1-1; D is unclear. The CDR3 spans 14 residues. Trimming took 0 bases from V and 10 from J, leaving 16 bases between them. CDR1 and CDR2 (germline): SGDLS, YYNGEE. CDR3 sequence: CASSVAPDIRRAFF. DNA for the CDR3: TGTGCCAGCAGCGTAGCCCCGGATATAAGGAGAGCTTTCTTT. Supplemented by reference TRBV9 and TRBJ1-1, the full variable domain reads DSGVTQTPKHLITATGQRVTLRCSPRSGDLSVYWYQQSLDQGLQFLIQYYNGEERAKGNILERFSAQQFPDLHSELNLSSLELGDSALYFCASSVAPDIRRAFFGQGTRLTVV.

The CDR3 DNA reads as TGTGCCAGTAAGATCGCGGGGGGTAAGCACAATGAGCAGTTCTTC. It translates to CASKIAGGKHNEQFF. The V call is TRBV19, the J call TRBJ2-1, with TRBD2 identical over 8 bases. This CDR3 comprises 15 residues. Germline V gene lookup returns CDR1 LNHDA and CDR2 SQIVND (reference sequence). Trimming cost V 7 bases and J 5 bases; bases outside gene matches: 10.

This chain links TRBV5-1 with TRBJ1-4; D is possibly TRBD1 (6 bases). The CDR3 runs to 16 residues. V gave up 3 bases and J gave up 0 bases, with 12 bases separating them. In germline, CDR1 is SGHRS, CDR2 YFSETQ. The CDR3: CASSSTGSATNEKLFF. CDR3 DNA sequence: TGCGCCAGCAGCTCAACAGGGTCCGCAACTAATGAAAAACTGTTTTTT.

CDR3 sequence: CASSLKLGYGYTF. In DNA, the CDR3 is TGTGCCAGCAGTTTGAAACTCGGCTATGGCTACACCTTC. The V call is TRBV12-3 or TRBV12-4, the J call TRBJ1-2; D gene uncertain. This CDR3 spans 13 amino acids. Between the trimmed V and J ends, which lost 3 bases and 4 bases, there was a span of 9 bases.

On this clone itself: Other DNA sequences from this sample encode an identical CDR3 as well. DNA of the CDR3: TGCGCCAGCAGCTTGGGAGGCGGGGAGACCCAGTACTTC. This sequence encodes CASSLGGGETQYF. The chain is built from TRBV5-1 and TRBJ2-5; D perhaps matches TRBD2 (5 bases). The CDR3 has 13 residues. CDR1 is SGHRS, CDR2 YFSETQ, per germline. Trimming stripped 0 bases from V and 5 bases from J, with 8 bases between.

The V and J genes are TRBV5-1 and TRBJ1-2, with unresolved D. V was trimmed by 4 bases and J by 8 bases, leaving 12 bases between them. The CDR3 runs to 12 residues. The germline V gene has CDR1 SGHRS and CDR2 YFSETQ. CDR3 coding DNA: TGCGCCAGCAGCGAACCCACGGGAGGCTACACCTTC. Amino acid sequence: CASSEPTGGYTF.

The genes are TRBV7-8 and TRBJ2-7, with TRBD1 matching over 7 bases. The CDR3 contains 15 residues. CDR1 SGHVS and CDR2 FQNEAQ come from the germline V gene. With 5 bases clipped from V and 2 bases from J, the junction kept 9 bases outside the gene matches. The CDR3 is CASSPRQGWAYEQYF. The CDR3 nucleotides read TGTGCCAGCAGCCCTCGACAGGGTTGGGCCTACGAGCAGTACTTC.

J is TRBJ2-1 and V is TRBV3-1 (or the pseudogene TRBV3-2); 11 nucleotides match TRBD1. Trimming at V came to 3 bases and at J to 5 bases, leaving 6 bases not matched to a gene. The CDR3 is made up of 16 amino acids. Germline V gene sequence: CDR1 LGHDT, CDR2 YNNKEL (reference sequence). CDR3 nucleotides: TGTGCCAGCAGCCACATGGACAGGGGGCTTGACAATGAGCAGTTCTTC. Amino acids: CASSHMDRGLDNEQFF.

This clone was seen only a few times. The chain is built from TRBV7-3 and TRBJ2-7, with D possibly being TRBD2 (6 bases). V lost 5 bases and J 5 bases, leaving 16 bases between the germline ends. The CDR3 sequence is 14 residues long. The germline V gene encodes CDR1 SGHTA and CDR2 FQGTGA. This CDR3 reads CASSNQGGVDEQYF. For the CDR3, the DNA is TGTGCCAGCAGCAATCAGGGAGGTGTTGACGAGCAGTACTTC.

For the CDR3, the DNA is TGTGCCAGCAGCTTGGAAGACAGAGGATACATGAACACTGAAGCTTTCTTT. Residues: CASSLEDRGYMNTEAFF. The rearrangement joins TRBV5-8 to TRBJ1-1; possibly TRBD1 for D (5 bases). CDR1 is SGHTS and CDR2 is YDEGEE in the germline V gene. The V and J ends lost 0 bases and 0 bases respectively, with 15 bases between them. The CDR3 is 17 residues long.

The chain employs TRBV10-3 and TRBJ2-7; 13 nucleotides agree with TRBD2. The junction had 14 bases not matched to a gene; V was cut back by 8 bases and J by 4 bases. This CDR3 comprises 17 residues. CDR1 ENHRY and CDR2 SYGVKD come from the germline V gene. The CDR3 reads CAIGVGGTSGAPYEQYF. CDR3 nucleotides: TGTGCCATCGGAGTGGGTGGGACTAGCGGGGCGCCTTACGAGCAGTACTTC.

J is TRBJ1-2 and V is TRBV11-2; D is undetermined. The CDR3 is 16 residues long. Trimming took 1 base from V and 5 from J, leaving 17 bases between them. CDR1 is SGHAT, CDR2 FQNNGV, per germline. CDR3 amino acids: CASSLGASLPSYGYTF. As DNA, the CDR3 is TGTGCCAGCAGCTTAGGGGCCAGTCTACCCTCGTATGGCTACACCTTC.

This clone ranks as medium-sized. The J gene is TRBJ2-3, the V gene TRBV7-9, with TRBD2 matching over 13 bases. The CDR3 consists of 16 residues. Germline V lookup: CDR1 SEHNR, CDR2 FQNEAQ (reference sequence). J was trimmed by 0 bases and V by 11 bases; bases with no gene match: 8. As DNA, the CDR3 is TGTGCCTCAGGACTAGCGGGGGCAGGTAGCACAGATACGCAGTATTTT. This codes for CASGLAGAGSTDTQYF.

This rearrangement joins TRBV7-9 to TRBJ2-1; no firm D call. This CDR3 is 17 amino acids long. Trimming cost V 5 bases and J 2 bases, with 19 bases left between them. Germline values: CDR1 SEHNR, CDR2 FQNEAQ (reference sequence). The CDR3 sequence is CASSPRPVRSPYNEQFF. The CDR3 nucleotides read TGTGCCAGCAGCCCGAGACCCGTCAGGTCCCCCTACAATGAGCAGTTCTTC.

Concerning this clone itself: Other DNA sequences in this specimen translate into the identical CDR3. The genes are TRBV19 and TRBJ1-5; 8 positions match TRBD1. This CDR3 region has 13 residues. Unmatched junction bases numbered 2, after V lost 6 bases and J lost 4 bases. Germline V lookup: CDR1 LNHDA, CDR2 SQIVND (reference sequence). CDR3: CASSRDRNQPQHF. The CDR3 region has the DNA TGTGCCAGTAGCCGGGACAGGAATCAGCCCCAGCATTTT.

The chain has TRBV30 and TRBJ1-4; 10 positions agree with TRBD1. The germline V gene has CDR1 GTSNPN and CDR2 SVGIG (reference sequence). J was trimmed by 8 bases and V by 4 bases; bases with no gene match: 10. The length of the CDR3 is 15 residues. The DNA for the CDR3 is TGTGCCTGGAAAAGGTCGGGACAGGGGAAAGAAAAACTGTTTTTT. This gives the protein CAWKRSGQGKEKLFF.

This CDR3 reads CASSPPGTGDNSPLHF. The CDR3, as DNA: TGCGCCAGCAGCCCCCCTGGGACAGGGGATAATTCACCCCTCCACTTT. The chain employs TRBV5-1 and TRBJ1-6; 10 nucleotides line up with TRBD1. CDR1 and CDR2 (germline): SGHRS, YFSETQ. V trimming: 4 bases; J trimming: 5 bases; junction bases outside the gene matches: 6. CDR3 length equals 16 residues.

The V gene is TRBV10-3, the J gene TRBJ2-1; D gene uncertain. Trimming left V 5 bases short and J 8 bases short, with 7 bases between. Germline V gives CDR1 ENHRY, CDR2 SYGVKD. This CDR3 contains 11 residues. The CDR3 protein is CAISKADEQFF. CDR3 DNA sequence: TGTGCCATCAGTAAGGCGGATGAGCAGTTCTTC.

The CDR3 bases are TGCGCCAGCAGCTTAACACTAGCGGGGGGTGCCTACGAGCAGTACTTC. Encoded protein: CASSLTLAGGAYEQYF. The J gene is TRBJ2-7, the V gene TRBV5-1, with 12 bases that match TRBD2. CDR1 and CDR2 (germline): SGHRS, YFSETQ. This CDR3 is 16 amino acids long. The trim removed 2 bases at V and 2 bases at J, leaving 5 bases unmatched.

This chain links TRBV5-4 with TRBJ2-3; 8 nucleotides agree with TRBD1. V shed 4 bases and J 2 bases; nucleotides not matched to a gene: 6. This CDR3 region has 15 residues. Germline loops: CDR1 SGHNT, CDR2 YYREEE (reference sequence). The CDR3 region has the DNA TGTGCCAGCAGCAATCCAGGGGGCCCCACAGATACGCAGTATTTT. Protein: CASSNPGGPTDTQYF.

A single count supports this clone. The chain links TRBV6-1 to TRBJ1-6; possible D gene TRBD1, 5 bases. The CDR3 covers 14 residues. V lost 1 base and J 10 bases, leaving 11 bases between the germline ends. Germline V gene lookup returns CDR1 MNHNS and CDR2 SASEGT. CDR3 protein: CASSEGWGGSPLHF. The CDR3 DNA reads as TGTGCCAGCAGTGAAGGTTGGGGGGGATCACCCCTCCACTTT.

The chain links TRBV2 to TRBJ2-2, with 9 bases lining up with TRBD1. The J segment lost 3 bases and the V segment lost 4 bases, leaving 0 bases of the junction unmatched. The CDR3 length is 14 residues. Germline CDR1 SNHLY, CDR2 FYNNEI. The CDR3 is CASSGQGDTGELFF. The CDR3 nucleotides read TGTGCCAGCAGTGGACAGGGGGACACCGGGGAGCTGTTTTTT.

This rearrangement joins TRBV3-1 (or the pseudogene TRBV3-2) to TRBJ2-7; D is possibly TRBD2 (6 bases). The CDR3 spans 13 residues. Deletions cut 8 bases from V and 3 bases from J, with 14 bases between. Germline V CDR1 and CDR2: LGHDT, YNNKEL (reference sequence). The CDR3 is CASPRRELYEQYF. The DNA for the CDR3 is TGTGCCAGCCCAAGGCGGGAACTCTACGAGCAGTACTTC.

J is TRBJ2-1 and V is TRBV30; 7 bases map to TRBD2. CDR3 length: 16 residues. Germline-derived CDR1 and CDR2 are GTSNPN and SVGIG (reference sequence). Unmatched junction bases numbered 10, after V lost 5 bases and J lost 0 bases. In DNA form, the CDR3 reads TGTGCCTGGGAGCCATTTGGGGGGGGCTCCTACAATGAGCAGTTCTTC. Its translation is CAWEPFGGGSYNEQFF.